This T cell receptor beta chain appears in the sequencing data of a study of shared clonotypes between healthy human individuals (dated by TCRdb to 2020 to 2021). With regard to the full study: The cohort comprised a couple of women and a few men aged 18 to 49 years. Leukapheresis yielded between about 0.9 and 8.9 billion PBMCs per donor. The study deeply sequenced blood TCR repertoires of roughly five healthy adults to estimate repertoire size and the extent of clonotype sharing between individuals. To increase sequencing depth and limit assay-specific biases, different laboratories used diverse techniques to prepare libraries and sequence TCR repertoires. Per donor, three plates each were used for CD4 naive and CD4 memory, two for CD8 naive, and one for CD8 memory. Broader findings and caveats from the paper: Clonotypes shared by all four sorted-subset donors showed higher generation probabilities than non-shared clonotypes. Estimated clonotype richness was generally larger for naive than for memory subsets. Sampling was limited to blood, and TCR repertoires in tissue likely differ from TCR repertoires in blood. When a handful of donors were compared, the shared fraction of clonotypes was about 5% for naive CD4, approximately 3.5% for naive CD8, about 2.4% for memory CD4, and 0.35% to 0.4% for memory CD8. The genetic and exposure-history diversity represented was limited by the small number of donors. Based on pairwise subsampling, the degree of clonotype sharing among donors was expected to be affected by sequencing depth. Rarefaction of sorted-subset datasets indicated incomplete sequencing despite the large sequencing depth.

In this sample, this clone turned up a few times. This clone's antigen is unknown. No base quality values were provided; no much bigger clone lies one nucleotide off. TCR CDR3 regions were amplified from genomic DNA by multiplex PCR using the deep immunoSEQ assay. Extracted genomic DNA from each cell subset was distributed evenly across all wells of several immunoSEQ 96-well plates, and each plate was treated as a replicate. For sorted subsets, about 200 ng genomic DNA, equal to about 30,000 T cell genomes, was loaded into each replicate PCR. The purified libraries were quantified using a Qubit 3.0 fluorometer, sized with a Bioanalyzer 2100, and then quantified again using the KAPA Library Quantification kit. Every immunoSEQ 96-well plate was sequenced on a dedicated single-read 150-cycle Illumina NextSeq 550 flow cell. As for the original processing: Because the immunoSEQ output held only junctional sequences and lacked quality scores, the filtering could not match the filtering applied to full-length reads. To assign V/J genes and CDR3, sequences were annotated against IMGT germline references using PyIR, a Python wrapper for IgBLAST v1.9. Reads with weak V/J assignments (E-value above 1e-6), missing CDR3, stop codons, out-of-frame junctions, or ambiguous translated residues were removed. V3J clonotypes were defined as sequences sharing the same inferred V gene, J gene, and CDR3 amino acid sequence. To compute the percentage overlap between repertoires, the number of shared unique clonotypes was divided by the size of the smaller repertoire. Repertoire richness was assessed with RTK rarefaction, the Chao1 estimator, and Recon v2.1 estimates of unobserved clonotypes. For all TCRbeta clonotypes obtained by the gDNA method from a few donors, generation probabilities were computed with OLGA. TCRdb took over this immuneACCESS table, retaining in-frame rearrangements with V and J assigned. Such tables are incomplete; in checked studies, under half of the missing clones stem from an unresolved V gene, and the remainder is unexplained. V, J and clone size reflect that table, while D and trimming were determined from the DNA. In this sample the table shows 550,000 to 700,000 clones, around 73% of which occur a single time. Around 1.8% of the sample lies in the top ten.

Donors were healthy HIV-negative adults with no recently reported acute infections or vaccinations. Only Caucasian adults living in Nashville, Tennessee, USA were represented among the donors. CD4+ T cells were enriched by magnetic negative selection, after which naive cells were positively selected on CD45RA and the negative fraction was taken as the memory subset. Blood was obtained by leukapheresis, after which PBMCs were separated by Ficoll-Histopaque density gradient centrifugation and cryopreserved in liquid nitrogen vapor phase. Analytical flow cytometry was used to check the purity and quantity of every magnetically sorted T cell population. Each sorted fraction had its genomic DNA isolated and then quantified by UV absorbance on a Nanodrop 2000c. Looking up the germline V gene yields CDR1 KGHSH and CDR2 LQKENI. The junction carries 11 bases between V and J, which are trimmed by 3 bases and 4 bases respectively. There are 14 amino acids in the CDR3, from cysteine to phenylalanine inclusive. The kept DNA is CDR3 alone, 42 bases in frame from the first base.

The sequence joins TRBV18 to TRBJ2-3, with the D gene uncertain. The receptor was derived from a woman aged 25 to 39 in good health. Sequenced input: memory CD4+ T cells sorted from blood. Explained via the paper, the cell subset or site label denotes: CD45RA-negative fraction. The nucleotides read TGTGCCAGCTCACCGGTGTGGGGTCCAGATACGCAGTATTTT. Its protein reads: CASSPVWGPDTQYF. With all but the CDR3 taken from the reference TRBV18 and TRBJ2-3 genes, the full variable domain is: NAGVMQNPRHLVRRRGQEARLRCSPMKGHSHVYWYRQLPEEGLKFMVYLQKENIIDESGMPKERFSAEFPKEGPSILRIQQVVRGDSAAYFCASSPVWGPDTQYFGPGTRLTVL.